This TCR beta chain came from a study of T cell responses to AZD1222 COVID-19 vaccine. Details on this clone: No antigen is known for it.

Points from the study as a whole: Spike-specific TCR repertoires showed rising breadth and depth after two AZD1222 doses. There were repertoire samples only from the period after the peak T cell response.

Trimming removed 0 bases at V and 2 bases at J, with 11 bases between. Germline V CDR1 and CDR2: MNHEY, SVGAGI. The CDR3 runs to 16 residues. The protocol was immunoSEQ multiplex PCR, while the TCRdb copy is restricted to in-frame clones and leaves out a portion. The table lists some 180,000 clones, just under 90% of them singletons. The V call is TRBV6-5, the J call TRBJ2-1; D not resolved. Sequencing used peripheral blood, obtained on day 0 of AZD1222 vaccination. The TCR was taken from an adult in good health. The CDR3 is CASSYSFTVTYNEQFF. The CDR3 DNA follows: TGTGCCAGCAGTTACTCGTTCACGGTTACCTACAATGAGCAGTTCTTC.